This record covers a single TCR beta chain. The CDR3 is 15 amino acids. V lost 6 bases and J lost 6; bases outside the gene matches: 7. Germline CDR1 reads MRHNA; CDR2 reads SNTAGT. This specimen belongs to a study of blood T cell repertoires in COVID-19. Profiled with immunoSEQ multiplex PCR; TCRdb holds only in-frame clones, not every one. Of some 250,000 clones in the sample, about 89% were seen once. Assignments of participants to cohorts depended upon their own reported clinical history. The receptor's source is a man aged 40-49 years who had recovered from COVID-19. Sample: PBMCs or T cells enriched from blood (not recorded which). The chain carries TRBV6-4 and TRBJ2-3, with 12 bases fitting TRBD1. As DNA, the CDR3 is TGTGCCAGCAGGGGACAGGGGGCGTCTGCCGATACGCAGTATTTT. Translation: CASRGQGASADTQYF.